The 9 T cell receptor beta chains presented below share a single source sample, sequenced in a study of glioma-infiltrating T cells. Amplification of TCR alpha and beta CDR3 regions from RNA used iRepertoire nested multiplex PCR. MiXCR, run by TCRdb on the multiplex PCR reads, gives a single entry per CDR3 protein. Seen here are approximately 140,000 distinct CDR3 sequences, about 22% observed once, and the top ten hold roughly 29%. Sequenced material: glioma tissue, nonneoplastic brain tissue, or PBMCs (not recorded which). The receptors were sampled from a human donor with low-grade glioma or glioblastoma, undergoing nonglioma brain surgery, or in good health (not recorded which).

CDR3 in DNA: TGTGCCAGCAGTGGGGACAGGGTGGAAACGGCTTTCTTT. Translation gives CASSGDRVETAFF. V is TRBV6-2 or TRBV6-3 and J is TRBJ1-1, with 9 nucleotides matching TRBD1. From germline, CDR1 is MNHEY and CDR2 SVGEGT. The trim removed 5 bases at V and 11 bases at J, leaving 9 bases unmatched. CDR3 length equals 13 residues.

This clonotype was detected only a few times. V gene TRBV20-1 combines with J gene TRBJ2-3; D not certain. Trimming stripped 0 bases from V and 2 bases from J, with 9 bases between. The CDR3 contains 14 residues. Germline values: CDR1 DFQATT, CDR2 SNEGSKA (reference sequence). CDR3 in amino acids: CSARDSRNTDTQYF. In DNA, the CDR3 is TGCAGTGCTAGAGATTCGAGAAACACAGATACGCAGTATTTT.

The genes are TRBV5-1 and TRBJ1-1; 9 nucleotides align to TRBD1. The junction had 5 bases not matched to a gene; V was cut back by 4 bases and J by 4 bases. The CDR3 covers 14 residues. The germline CDR1 and CDR2 sequences are SGHRS and YFSETQ. CDR3 nucleotide sequence: TGCGCCAGCAGCGGAGGGACAGGGAGCACTGAAGCTTTCTTT. Translating it yields CASSGGTGSTEAFF.

This clonotype was seen more than once but under ten times. V is TRBV5-1 and J is TRBJ2-1; D is undetermined. The CDR3 loop spans 12 amino acids. Germline V gene data show CDR1 as SGHRS and CDR2 as YFSETQ. V gave up 4 bases and J gave up 7 bases, with 9 bases separating them. CDR3 DNA sequence: TGCGCCAGCAGCCTGCCTTTAAATGAGCAGTTCTTC. The encoded protein is CASSLPLNEQFF.

The chain has TRBV19 and TRBJ1-1; 7 nucleotides match TRBD1. CDR3 length: 13 amino acids. After removal of 6 bases from V and 1 base from J, the junction contained 2 bases not matched to a gene. CDR1 and CDR2 from the germline V gene are LNHDA and SQIVND (reference sequence). The CDR3 DNA follows: TGTGCCAGTAGGACAGGGTGGAACACTGAAGCTTTCTTT. Translation gives CASRTGWNTEAFF.

In this sample, this clonotype turned up a few times. The V and J genes are TRBV20-1 and TRBJ1-5; D is undetermined. CDR3 length equals 13 residues. CDR1 and CDR2 (germline): DFQATT, SNEGSKA (reference sequence). Between the trimmed V and J ends, which lost 6 bases and 7 bases, there was a span of 16 bases. In DNA form, the CDR3 reads TGCAGTGCACGGGGTGACGGGCGCCAGCCCCAGCATTTT. Translated, it gives CSARGDGRQPQHF.

This chain uses TRBV9 with TRBJ1-6; tentative D call: TRBD1 (5 bases). Germline V gene lookup returns CDR1 SGDLS and CDR2 YYNGEE. V was pared by 4 bases and J by 8 bases, with 13 bases between. This CDR3 is 14 amino acids long. The CDR3: CASSQGPEYSPLHF. The CDR3 DNA sequence: TGTGCCAGCAGCCAGGGACCCGAATATTCACCCCTCCACTTT.

This clonotype was recorded a few times. The V gene is TRBV5-6, the J gene TRBJ2-3; the D is unclear. V lost 1 base, J lost 2 bases, and 20 bases lay in between. Germline V lookup: CDR1 SGHDT, CDR2 YYEEEE. There are 18 residues in the CDR3. CDR3 residues: CASSLLFDVVQNTDTQYF. The CDR3 region has the DNA TGTGCCAGCAGCTTGCTATTCGATGTCGTGCAAAACACAGATACGCAGTATTTT.

This clonotype was observed a handful of times. V gene TRBV6-2 or TRBV6-3 combines with J gene TRBJ1-1, with 9 bases identical to TRBD1. In germline, CDR1 is MNHEY, CDR2 SVGEGT. The CDR3 contains 22 residues. The ends lost 0 bases at V and 7 bases at J; junction bases unmatched: 27. The CDR3 here is CASSYSPGQGLVGRPLAVEAFF. In nucleotides, the CDR3 is TGTGCCAGCAGTTACTCCCCGGGACAGGGTTTAGTTGGCAGGCCCCTTGCCGTTGAAGCTTTCTTT.